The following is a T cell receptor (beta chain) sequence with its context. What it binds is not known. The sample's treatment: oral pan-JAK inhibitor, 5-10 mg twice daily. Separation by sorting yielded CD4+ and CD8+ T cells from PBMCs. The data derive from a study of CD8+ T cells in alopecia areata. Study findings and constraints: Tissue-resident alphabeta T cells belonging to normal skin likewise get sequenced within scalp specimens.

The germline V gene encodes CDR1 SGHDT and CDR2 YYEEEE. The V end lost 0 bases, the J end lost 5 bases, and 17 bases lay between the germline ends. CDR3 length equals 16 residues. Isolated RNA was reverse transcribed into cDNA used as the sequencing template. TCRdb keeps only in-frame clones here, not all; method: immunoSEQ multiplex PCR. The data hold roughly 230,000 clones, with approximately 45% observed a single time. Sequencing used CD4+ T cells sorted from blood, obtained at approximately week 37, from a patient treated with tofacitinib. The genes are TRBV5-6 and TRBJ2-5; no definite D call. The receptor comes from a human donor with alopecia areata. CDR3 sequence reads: CASSLEDAGTFETQYF. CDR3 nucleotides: TGTGCCAGCAGCTTGGAAGACGCTGGCACGTTCGAGACCCAGTACTTC.